The 20 T cell receptor beta chains presented below share a single source sample, sequenced in a study of blood T cell repertoires in COVID-19. Some clones are missing from TCRdb's copy, which holds only in-frame ones; the method was immunoSEQ multiplex PCR. The sample contains over 150,000 clones, about 86% of which appear only once. Sequenced material: peripheral blood. The receptor set was obtained from a woman between 55 and 75 years old with acute or convalescent COVID-19.

This chain joins TRBV2 and TRBJ1-6, with D possibly matching TRBD1 (5 bases). V was clipped by 0 bases and J by 7 bases, with 13 bases between them. Germline V gene sequence: CDR1 SNHLY, CDR2 FYNNEI. This CDR3 has 16 residues. CDR3 residues: CASSEAATALNSPLHF. The CDR3 nucleotides are TGTGCCAGCAGTGAAGCTGCGACAGCACTAAATTCACCCCTCCACTTT.

The count of this clone is one. The chain couples TRBV18 to TRBJ1-5; 8 bases line up with TRBD1. CDR1 and CDR2 from the germline V gene are KGHSH and LQKENI. The ends lost 8 bases at V and 5 bases at J; junction bases unmatched: 20. The CDR3 consists of 18 residues. The CDR3 loop reads CASPLGQGGCVVYQPQHF. CDR3 in DNA: TGTGCCAGCCCCCTTGGACAGGGAGGATGTGTGGTATATCAGCCCCAGCATTTT.

CDR3 nucleotide sequence: TGTGCCAGCAGACTTCAGGGGCCCCAGCATTTT. Translated: CASRLQGPQHF. The J gene is TRBJ1-5, the V gene TRBV6-5, with D possibly matching TRBD1 (5 bases). In germline, CDR1 is MNHEY, CDR2 SVGAGI. The V end was cut by 6 bases, the J end by 9 bases, with 9 bases between. There are 11 residues in the CDR3.

The V gene is TRBV28, the J gene TRBJ2-3, with a tentative D call TRBD2 (5 bases). Germline V lookup: CDR1 MDHEN, CDR2 SYDVKM. Trimming removed 5 bases at V and 1 base at J, with 16 bases between. The length of the CDR3 is 16 residues. The CDR3 reads CASSTYLGRGTDTQYF. The CDR3 bases are TGTGCCAGCAGTACATACCTAGGGCGGGGCACAGATACGCAGTATTTT. Supplemented by reference TRBV28 and TRBJ2-3, the full variable domain reads DVKVTQSSRYLVKRTGEKVFLECVQDMDHENMFWYRQDPGLGLRLIYFSYDVKMKEKGDIPEGYSVSREKKERFSLILESASTNQTSMYLCASSTYLGRGTDTQYFGPGTRLTVL.

The J gene is TRBJ2-1, the V gene TRBV11-2; D may be TRBD1 (5 bases). Per the germline V gene, CDR1 is SGHAT and CDR2 is FQNNGV. The CDR3 length is 15 residues. The V end lost 3 bases, the J end lost 2 bases, and 11 bases lay between the germline ends. The CDR3 region is CASSFLKGTYNEQFF. The CDR3 DNA follows: TGTGCCAGCAGCTTTTTAAAGGGGACCTACAATGAGCAGTTCTTC.

This clone was seen a few times. The chain is built from TRBV20-1 and TRBJ2-7, with D tentatively TRBD1 (5 bases). CDR1 is DFQATT, CDR2 SNEGSKA, per germline (reference sequence). CDR3 length: 11 amino acids. V was trimmed by 3 bases and J by 7 bases, leaving 10 bases between them. The CDR3 reads CSARQGGEQYF. As DNA, the CDR3 is TGCAGTGCTAGGCAGGGTGGTGAGCAGTACTTC.

The gene calls are TRBV15 and TRBJ1-5, with D perhaps matching TRBD1 (6 bases). Trimming shortened V by 3 bases and J by 5 bases, and 14 bases separated the two germline ends. The germline V gene has CDR1 LNHNV and CDR2 YYDKDF (reference sequence). This CDR3 has 15 residues. The CDR3, as DNA: TGTGCCACCAGCAGTGGGGCGACAGGTTATCAGCCCCAGCATTTT. It yields the protein CATSSGATGYQPQHF.

Only a few counts were recorded for this clone. The rearrangement links TRBV18 to TRBJ1-5, with a weak D call TRBD1 (5 bases). Germline assignment: CDR1 KGHSH and CDR2 LQKENI. This CDR3 is 13 amino acids long. The ends were cut back, 5 bases at V and 5 bases at J, with 10 bases in the middle. DNA for the CDR3: TGTGCCAGCTCATTGGGGACTTATCAGCCCCAGCATTTT. Translating gives CASSLGTYQPQHF.

The V gene is TRBV15, the J gene TRBJ1-6; 10 positions match TRBD1. The CDR3 loop spans 15 amino acids. V gave up 3 bases and J gave up 6 bases; unmatched junction bases: 2. Germline assignment: CDR1 LNHNV and CDR2 YYDKDF (reference sequence). The CDR3 DNA is TGTGCCACCAGCAGGCGGACAGGGGGTAATTCACCCCTCCACTTT. Its protein product is CATSRRTGGNSPLHF.

This chain links TRBV6-2 or TRBV6-3 with TRBJ2-1, with 13 bases aligning to TRBD2. The CDR3 loop spans 18 amino acids. The trim removed 0 bases at V and 6 bases at J, leaving 8 bases unmatched. The V gene's germline CDR1 is MNHEY and CDR2 SVGEGT. The chain's CDR3 is CASSYSLLAGGTLNEQFF. Written as DNA, the CDR3 is TGTGCCAGCAGTTACTCGTTACTAGCGGGGGGGACCCTCAATGAGCAGTTCTTC.

This chain links TRBV7-8 with TRBJ2-1; no reliable D call. Trimming stripped 1 base from V and 4 bases from J, with 5 bases between. This CDR3 has 13 amino acids. The germline V gene has CDR1 SGHVS and CDR2 FQNEAQ. Here the CDR3 DNA reads TGTGCCAGCAGCTTAGACTATTACAATGAGCAGTTCTTC. Its protein is CASSLDYYNEQFF.

V usage is TRBV6-5 and J usage is TRBJ2-5; D may be TRBD2 (5 bases). Germline CDR1 and CDR2: MNHEY and SVGAGI. The length of the CDR3 is 11 residues. V was pared by 8 bases and J by 7 bases, with 11 bases between. CDR3 sequence (DNA): TGTGCCAGCGCAGGAGAGGGGACCCAGTACTTC. This translates into CASAGEGTQYF.

This clone has only a few counts. The chain has TRBV9 and TRBJ1-1, with a tentative D call TRBD1 (5 bases). CDR1 and CDR2 (germline): SGDLS, YYNGEE. The CDR3 runs to 15 residues. V was shortened by 3 bases and J by 1 base, with 13 bases between the two germline ends. CDR3 region: CASSAIGRGNTEAFF. The CDR3 nucleotides are TGTGCCAGCAGCGCCATCGGGAGGGGGAACACTGAAGCTTTCTTT.

V is TRBV7-9 and J is TRBJ1-2; D not certain. Germline V CDR1 and CDR2: SEHNR, FQNEAQ (reference sequence). The CDR3 has 14 amino acids. Trimming removed 5 bases at V and 4 bases at J, with 14 bases between. The CDR3 DNA reads as TGTGCCAGCAGCCTTCTTAAATCGGGCTATGGCTACACCTTC. This sequence encodes CASSLLKSGYGYTF.

The chain has TRBV7-9 and TRBJ2-3; 10 bases are a match to TRBD2. The junction had 10 bases not matched to a gene; V was cut back by 2 bases and J by 5 bases. CDR3 length equals 17 residues. Germline V gene sequence: CDR1 SEHNR, CDR2 FQNEAQ (reference sequence). CDR3 residues: CASSLRPAGGPGDTQYF. CDR3 bases: TGTGCCAGCAGCTTAAGACCAGCGGGGGGGCCGGGAGATACGCAGTATTTT. Drawing the rest from reference TRBV7-9 and TRBJ2-3, the complete variable domain is DTGVSQNPRHKITKRGQNVTFRCDPISEHNRLYWYRQTLGQGPEFLTYFQNEAQLEKSRLLSDRFSAERPKGSFSTLEIQRTEQGDSAMYLCASSLRPAGGPGDTQYFGPGTRLTVL.

The chain is built from TRBV19 and TRBJ1-2, with TRBD1 matching over 11 bases. Losses at the gene ends were 2 bases for V and 6 bases for J; bases not matched to a gene: 2. Germline V lookup: CDR1 LNHDA, CDR2 SQIVND (reference sequence). The CDR3 has 14 amino acids. CDR3 DNA: TGTGCCAGTAGTATACAGGGACAGGGGGATGGCTACACCTTC. Translation gives CASSIQGQGDGYTF. Together with reference TRBV19 and TRBJ1-2, the CDR3 gives the full variable domain: DGGITQSPKYLFRKEGQNVTLSCEQNLNHDAMYWYRQDPGQGLRLIYYSQIVNDFQKGDIAEGYSVSREKKESFPLTVTSAQKNPTAFYLCASSIQGQGDGYTFGSGTRLTVV.

This clone was seen a handful of times. The chain links TRBV7-9 to TRBJ1-1; D uncertain. Germline loops: CDR1 SEHNR, CDR2 FQNEAQ (reference sequence). Between the trimmed V and J ends, which lost 5 bases and 6 bases, there was a span of 10 bases. The CDR3 is made up of 12 amino acids. The CDR3 sequence: CASSQWSPEAFF. The DNA for the CDR3 is TGTGCCAGCAGCCAGTGGTCCCCTGAAGCTTTCTTT.

In this sample, this clone turned up once. V gene TRBV2 combines with J gene TRBJ1-1; 10 nucleotides align to TRBD1. Per the germline V gene, CDR1 is SNHLY and CDR2 is FYNNEI. The length of the CDR3 is 15 residues. V lost 4 bases and J lost 4; bases outside the gene matches: 6. The DNA for the CDR3 is TGTGCCAGCAGTGGGGGGGACAGGGGTACCACTGAAGCTTTCTTT. It yields the protein CASSGGDRGTTEAFF. The entire variable domain, with the rest obtained from reference TRBV2 and TRBJ1-1, is as follows: EPEVTQTPSHQVTQMGQEVILRCVPISNHLYFYWYRQILGQKVEFLVSFYNNEISEKSEIFDDQFSVERPDGSNFTLKIRSTKLEDSAMYFCASSGGDRGTTEAFFGQGTRLTVV.

This chain links TRBV19 with TRBJ1-2; 8 nucleotides line up with TRBD1. V lost 5 bases to trimming and J lost 8 bases; unmatched junction nucleotides: 7. The length of the CDR3 is 13 residues. CDR1 and CDR2 from the germline V gene are LNHDA and SQIVND (reference sequence). CDR3 DNA sequence: TGTGCCAGTAGTGCTCGGACAGGGAGCGGCTACACCTTC. Its protein is CASSARTGSGYTF. The full variable domain, with the rest looked up from reference TRBV19 and TRBJ1-2, is DGGITQSPKYLFRKEGQNVTLSCEQNLNHDAMYWYRQDPGQGLRLIYYSQIVNDFQKGDIAEGYSVSREKKESFPLTVTSAQKNPTAFYLCASSARTGSGYTFGSGTRLTVV.

The CDR3 sequence is CASSAARDRDTGELFF. Here the CDR3 DNA reads TGTGCCAGTAGTGCGGCCCGGGACAGAGACACCGGGGAGCTGTTTTTT. This rearrangement joins TRBV19 to TRBJ2-2; 7 bases align to TRBD1. V lost 5 bases to trimming and J lost 3 bases; unmatched junction nucleotides: 9. The germline gives CDR1 LNHDA, CDR2 SQIVND (reference sequence). This CDR3 has 16 amino acids.